The 26 T cell receptor beta chains reported below all come from one sample, sequenced in a study of molecular identifiers for immune sequencing clone quantification. TCRdb re-called the PCR reads with MiXCR, one entry per CDR3 protein. The sample lists about 640,000 distinct CDR3 sequences; just under 20% were seen once. The sequenced material came from naive CD8+ T cells from blood, with Jurkat cell RNA spiked in. Subset of the sample: FACS-sorted CD8+CD4-CCR7+CD45RA+ naive T cells. The receptors derive from a human donor in good health. Some libraries in this study had Jurkat cell RNA spiked in.

This clonotype was seen at least ten times. The chain combines TRBV30 with TRBJ2-7, with D perhaps matching TRBD1 (5 bases). The CDR3 consists of 12 residues. Looked up from germline, CDR1 is GTSNPN and CDR2 is SVGIG (reference sequence). Trimming took off 4 bases at V and 2 bases at J, with 9 bases between the two ends. The CDR3, as DNA: TGTGCCTGGACTCAGGGAACCTACGAGCAGTACTTC. This translates into CAWTQGTYEQYF. Complete variable domain (other parts from reference TRBV30 and TRBJ2-7): SQTIHQWPATLVQPVGSPLSLECTVEGTSNPNLYWYRQAAGRGLQLLFYSVGIGQISSEVPQNLSASRPQDRQFILSSKKLLLSDSGFYLCAWTQGTYEQYFGPGTRLTVT.

A word on this clonotype: Being one base from a much bigger clone, this may be a read error. This chain links TRBV4-1 with TRBJ2-2; D is possibly TRBD2 (5 bases). The CDR3 is 16 residues long. Germline CDR1 reads MGHRA; CDR2 reads YSYEKL. Trimming stripped 1 base from V and 4 bases from J, with 13 bases between. In DNA, the CDR3 is TGCGCCAGCAGCCAAGCCGGGAAAGGGCTCACCGGGGAGCTGTTTTTT. It is translated as CASSQAGKGLTGELFF.

In this sample, this clonotype turned up many times. This chain connects TRBV7-3 to TRBJ2-1; the D gene is possibly TRBD2 (5 bases). The length of the CDR3 is 12 residues. Germline loops: CDR1 SGHTA, CDR2 FQGTGA. V was pared by 4 bases and J by 7 bases, with 8 bases between. CDR3 loop: CASSSDFNEQFF. The CDR3 coding sequence is TGTGCCAGCAGCTCGGACTTTAATGAGCAGTTCTTC.

This clonotype was seen a handful of times. The V gene is TRBV7-6, the J gene TRBJ1-6; no reliable D call. This CDR3 spans 16 amino acids. V lost 6 bases to trimming and J lost 4 bases, with 16 bases between them. In germline, CDR1 is SGHVS, CDR2 FNYEAQ. CDR3 in DNA: TGTGCCAGCAGTGAGGGAGCTCCTGGTTATAATTCACCCCTCCACTTT. It yields the protein CASSEGAPGYNSPLHF.

This clonotype appeared many times. The rearrangement links TRBV4-1 to TRBJ1-5; 7 bases line up with TRBD1. From germline, CDR1 is MGHRA and CDR2 YSYEKL. V shed 3 bases, J shed 6 bases, and the junction held 11 bases outside the gene matches. The CDR3 is 16 amino acids. DNA for the CDR3: TGCGCCAGCAGCCAGCTACAGGGGTATAGTCCTCAGCCCCAGCATTTT. It translates to CASSQLQGYSPQPQHF.

This clonotype was counted many times. The chain uses TRBV29-1 and TRBJ2-3; 9 positions match TRBD1. Trimming at V came to 3 bases and at J to 0 bases, leaving 16 bases not matched to a gene. The germline CDR1 and CDR2 sequences are SQVTM and ANQGSEA. CDR3 length: 19 residues. In DNA, the CDR3 is TGCAGCGTTGACCAGGGGTTCATGGACAGGGGATTTAGCACAGATACGCAGTATTTT. It encodes CSVDQGFMDRGFSTDTQYF.

This clonotype was observed many times. V gene TRBV6-5 combines with J gene TRBJ2-2, with 7 bases that match TRBD1. Germline V gene lookup returns CDR1 MNHEY and CDR2 SVGAGI. This CDR3 comprises 15 residues. Trimming at V came to 7 bases and at J to 0 bases, leaving 5 bases not matched to a gene. CDR3 in amino acids: CASTQGQPNTGELFF. DNA for the CDR3: TGTGCCAGCACCCAGGGACAGCCGAACACCGGGGAGCTGTTTTTT.

This clonotype was recorded at least ten times. The chain couples TRBV13 to TRBJ1-2; D remains ambiguous. Germline V gene sequence: CDR1 PRHDT, CDR2 FYEKMQ (reference sequence). The CDR3 sequence is 14 residues long. V shed 5 bases and J shed 5 bases, with 15 bases lying between them. CDR3: CASSRIETEYGYTF. The CDR3 DNA reads as TGTGCCAGCAGCCGAATAGAGACGGAATATGGCTACACCTTC.

The rearrangement uses TRBV27 and TRBJ1-1, with 7 bases aligning to TRBD1. The CDR3 totals 15 residues. J was trimmed by 1 base and V by 5 bases; bases with no gene match: 7. Germline-derived CDR1 and CDR2 are MNHEY and SMNVEV (reference sequence). CDR3 amino acids: CASSPQTGSNTEAFF. CDR3 sequence (DNA): TGTGCCAGCAGTCCCCAGACAGGGTCGAACACTGAAGCTTTCTTT.

This clonotype was recorded many times. The J gene is TRBJ2-5, the V gene TRBV2, with 9 bases fitting TRBD1. The CDR3 is 16 amino acids. The germline V gene encodes CDR1 SNHLY and CDR2 FYNNEI. The ends lost 7 bases at V and 5 bases at J; junction bases unmatched: 14. The CDR3 region has the DNA TGTGCCAGCAACATGGACAGGGGCCGCTTTGGGGAGACCCAGTACTTC. It encodes CASNMDRGRFGETQYF.

This clonotype was detected only a few times. The chain uses TRBV5-8 and TRBJ2-7; weak D call: TRBD1 (5 bases). V lost 0 bases to trimming and J lost 4 bases, with 17 bases between them. CDR1 is SGHTS and CDR2 is YDEGEE in the germline V gene. The CDR3 runs 16 residues. CDR3: CASSLVSGLSFYEQYF. The DNA of the CDR3 is TGTGCCAGCAGCTTGGTTTCAGGGCTATCTTTTTACGAGCAGTACTTC.

Worth noting for this clonotype: The junction does not match germline at one end; this may be a read error. The V gene is TRBV19, the J gene TRBJ1-1; D ambiguous. The germline CDR1 and CDR2 sequences are LNHDA and SQIVND (reference sequence). The CDR3 sequence is 11 residues long. The CDR3 here is CASSQTAEALF. The CDR3 DNA reads as TGTGCCAGTAGCCAGACCGCTGAAGCTCTCTTT. The full variable domain, completed using reference TRBV19 and TRBJ1-1, is DGGITQSPKYLFRKEGQNVTLSCEQNLNHDAMYWYRQDPGQGLRLIYYSQIVNDFQKGDIAEGYSVSREKKESFPLTVTSAQKNPTAFYLCASSQTAEALFGQGTRLTVV.

This clonotype was counted many times. The DNA for the CDR3 is TGCGCCAGCAGCCAAGATCCGCGGTCGAACTCCTACAATGAGCAGTTCTTC. Its translation: CASSQDPRSNSYNEQFF. The chain combines TRBV4-3 with TRBJ2-1; D not certain. Germline lookup yields CDR1 LGHNA and CDR2 YSLEER. The CDR3 runs 17 residues. Trimming pared 0 bases from V and 0 bases from J, leaving 12 bases between.

J is TRBJ2-7 and V is TRBV29-1; TRBD2 matches 7 bases. The CDR3 runs to 14 residues. The germline V gene encodes CDR1 SQVTM and CDR2 ANQGSEA. V shed 3 bases and J 4 bases; nucleotides not matched to a gene: 9. This CDR3 reads CSVEGGGKEYEQYF. Here the CDR3 DNA reads TGCAGCGTTGAGGGCGGGGGAAAAGAATACGAGCAGTACTTC.

This chain connects TRBV12-3 or TRBV12-4 to TRBJ2-7; D remains ambiguous. CDR3 length equals 13 residues. V lost 6 bases and J lost 2, with 11 bases in between. CDR3 sequence reads: CASREDPAYEQYF. The CDR3 bases are TGTGCCAGCAGAGAGGACCCAGCCTACGAGCAGTACTTC.

Ten or more counts support this clonotype. This sequence joins TRBV25-1 and TRBJ2-7; D call uncertain. Between the trimmed V and J ends, which lost 4 bases and 3 bases, there was a span of 10 bases. The CDR3 runs 13 residues. CDR1 is MGHDK, CDR2 SYGVNS, per germline. CDR3 sequence reads: CASSAGFYYEQYF. The CDR3 DNA is TGTGCCAGCAGTGCTGGATTTTACTACGAGCAGTACTTC.

This clonotype was counted ten times or more. The rearrangement links TRBV5-6 to TRBJ2-7; tentative D call: TRBD1 (5 bases). Germline V CDR1 and CDR2: SGHDT, YYEEEE. The V end lost 3 bases, the J end lost 3 bases, and 10 bases lay between the germline ends. This CDR3 is 13 amino acids long. The CDR3 region is CASSSGRDYEQYF. The DNA for the CDR3 is TGTGCCAGCAGCTCCGGCAGGGACTACGAGCAGTACTTC.

This clonotype has only a few counts. This chain links TRBV5-1 with TRBJ2-7; D remains unclear. Germline CDR1 reads SGHRS; CDR2 reads YFSETQ. The germline V and J ends were trimmed by 4 bases and 4 bases, with 12 bases remaining between them. This CDR3 is 13 amino acids long. The CDR3 DNA follows: TGCGCCAGCAGCACTGGACCTCAATACGAGCAGTACTTC. Amino acids: CASSTGPQYEQYF.

This clonotype was recorded only once. At one end, the junction sequence differs from germline, possibly due to a read error. The chain combines TRBV13 with TRBJ2-3; D may be TRBD1 (5 bases). The CDR3 runs to 14 residues. Looked up from germline, CDR1 is PRHDT and CDR2 is FYEKMQ (reference sequence). CDR3 in DNA: TGTGCCGGCAGCGTGATTTGGGCAACAGGTACGCAGTATTTT. This gives the protein CAGSVIWATGTQYF.

Turning to this clonotype: A much larger clone differs by one base, so this may be a read error. The chain has TRBV29-1 and TRBJ1-2, with D uncertain. Germline CDR1 and CDR2: SQVTM and ANQGSEA. This CDR3 spans 12 amino acids. CDR3 residues: CSVDMGYYGHTF. The CDR3 region has the DNA TGCAGCGTTGATATGGGGTACTATGGCCACACCTTC.

This clonotype occurred many times. The chain has TRBV5-6 and TRBJ1-1; D not resolved. Trimming cost V 0 bases and J 4 bases, with 4 bases left between them. From germline, CDR1 is SGHDT and CDR2 YYEEEE. This CDR3 region has 12 residues. CDR3 nucleotide sequence: TGTGCCAGCAGCTTGGACAGCACTGAAGCTTTCTTT. Encoded protein: CASSLDSTEAFF.

This clonotype occurred once. A single base separates this from a much larger clone, so it may be a read error. J is TRBJ2-3 and V is TRBV10-3; TRBD1 matches at 7 bases. V was clipped by 6 bases and J by 5 bases; unmatched bases: 11. Germline CDR1 reads ENHRY; CDR2 reads SYGVKD. This CDR3 region has 15 residues. CDR3 in amino acids: CAISGQEASGDTQYF. The CDR3 DNA reads as TGTGCCATCAGCGGACAGGAGGCGTCCGGAGATACGCAGTATTTT.

About this clonotype itself: A much larger clone lies a single base off, so this may be a read error. V is TRBV20-1 and J is TRBJ2-7; 9 bases fit TRBD1. This CDR3 has 15 amino acids. Germline CDR1 reads DFQATT; CDR2 reads SNEGSKA (reference sequence). Trimming removed 1 base from V and 5 bases from J; junction bases left unmatched: 9. This chain's CDR3 is CSARALQGATHEQYF. The DNA of the CDR3 is TGCAGTGCTAGAGCGCTACAGGGGGCCACCCACGAGCAGTACTTC.

There are many counts of this clonotype. The chain employs TRBV2 and TRBJ2-3; TRBD2 is a possible D gene (6 bases). The CDR3 totals 15 residues. V lost 2 bases and J lost 6, with 15 bases in between. CDR1 and CDR2 from the germline V gene are SNHLY and FYNNEI. CDR3: CASSEWSLAFDTQYF. CDR3 DNA sequence: TGTGCCAGCAGTGAATGGAGTCTAGCGTTCGATACGCAGTATTTT.

This clonotype has a count of ten or more. The chain is built from TRBV14 and TRBJ2-3, with 11 bases aligning to TRBD2. Per germline, CDR1 SGHDN and CDR2 FVKESK. The CDR3 consists of 16 residues. V lost 1 base and J lost 5; bases outside the gene matches: 5. For the CDR3, the DNA is TGTGCCAGCAGCCAAGTTAGCGGGGGGGCCATAGATACGCAGTATTTT. This codes for CASSQVSGGAIDTQYF.

This clonotype was detected ten times or more. V is TRBV7-9 and J is TRBJ2-3; D not certain. V was clipped by 1 base and J by 2 bases, with 4 bases between them. The germline CDR1 and CDR2 sequences are SEHNR and FQNEAQ (reference sequence). The CDR3 totals 13 residues. CDR3 bases: TGTGCCAGCAGCTTAGACACCACAGATACGCAGTATTTT. As protein: CASSLDTTDTQYF.